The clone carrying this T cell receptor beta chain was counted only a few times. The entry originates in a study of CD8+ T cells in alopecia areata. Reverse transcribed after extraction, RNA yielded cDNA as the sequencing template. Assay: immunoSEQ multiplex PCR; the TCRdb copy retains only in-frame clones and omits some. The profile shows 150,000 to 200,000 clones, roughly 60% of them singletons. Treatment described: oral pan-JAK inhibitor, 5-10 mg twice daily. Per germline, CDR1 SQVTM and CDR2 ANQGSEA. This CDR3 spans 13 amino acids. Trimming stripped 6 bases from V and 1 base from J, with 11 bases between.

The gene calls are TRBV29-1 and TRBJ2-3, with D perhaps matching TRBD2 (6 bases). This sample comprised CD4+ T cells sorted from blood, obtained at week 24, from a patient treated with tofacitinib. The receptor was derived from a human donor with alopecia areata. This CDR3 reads CSVLGEGTDTQYF. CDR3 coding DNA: TGCAGCGTCCTGGGGGAGGGCACAGATACGCAGTATTTT.